A single T cell receptor (beta chain) is shown here with its context. What it binds is unknown. Germline-derived CDR1 and CDR2 are MNHEY and SMNVEV (reference sequence). The length of the CDR3 is 14 residues. V was pared by 0 bases and J by 3 bases, with 6 bases between. As for time point: week 23, last vaccination. In every dose of vaccine, 300 ug of mutant IDH1 20-mer peptide was given alongside topical imiquimod. New WHO grade 3 or 4 astrocytomas that were IDH1-mutant and ATRX-lost occurred in the donors. This entry belongs to a study of a mutant IDH1 vaccine in newly diagnosed glioma. Profiling relied on immunoSEQ multiplex PCR, and the TCRdb table lists in-frame clones only, not all of them. The sample has 35,000 to 50,000 clones; approximately 84% are singletons.

V usage is TRBV27 and J usage is TRBJ2-1; D gene uncertain. The sequence was obtained from a woman aged 18-29 years with glioma. Some clones in this sample may be carry-over from other donors' samples. This specimen was PBMCs, taken from a glioma patient whose treatment included an IDH1 peptide vaccine. For the CDR3, the DNA is TGTGCCAGCAGTTTATCGGAAGGCTACAATGAGCAGTTCTTC. This encodes CASSLSEGYNEQFF.